The rows below give T cell receptor beta chains drawn from one sample of a study of PD-1 blockade in classical Hodgkin lymphoma. Repertoires were generated with immunoSEQ multiplex PCR, while TCRdb's copy carries only in-frame clones and drops some. The data show roughly 48,000 clones, with roughly 86% seen just once and around 6.5% held by the top ten. The specimen was peripheral blood mononuclear cells (PBMCs), collected before the fourth cycle of nivolumab. These receptor sequences come from a human donor with classical Hodgkin lymphoma. CDR3s include the opening cysteine and the closing phenylalanine or tryptophan. Fields, in order: V gene, clone size, J gene, CDR3 protein. Clone sizes are given selectively: once, few, many, or a class where the clone is expanded.

v_gene: TRBV7-8; abundance: -; j_gene: TRBJ2-7; CDR3aa: CASSHNPGQGSSYEQYF
v_gene: TRBV10-2; abundance: -; j_gene: TRBJ1-4; CDR3aa: CASSGVGGRNEKLFF
v_gene: TRBV7-9; abundance: -; j_gene: -; CDR3aa: CASSISGSRTYEQYF
v_gene: TRBV10-3; abundance: -; j_gene: TRBJ1-4; CDR3aa: CAIRSGTGQEKLFF
v_gene: TRBV4-1; abundance: few; j_gene: TRBJ2-5; CDR3aa: CASSQGQRETQYF
v_gene: TRBV21-1; abundance: -; j_gene: TRBJ2-7; CDR3aa: CASSSQCEQYF
v_gene: TRBV27; abundance: -; j_gene: TRBJ2-6; CDR3aa: CASSLAGANVLTF
v_gene: TRBV27; abundance: -; j_gene: TRBJ2-3; CDR3aa: CASSWGGESTDTQYF
v_gene: TRBV16; abundance: -; j_gene: TRBJ2-7; CDR3aa: CASSLGQTYEQYF
v_gene: TRBV28; abundance: -; j_gene: TRBJ2-2; CDR3aa: CASRVLTGELFF
v_gene: TRBV25-1; abundance: -; j_gene: TRBJ2-3; CDR3aa: CASSNSGGLWQYF
v_gene: TRBV5-1; abundance: -; j_gene: TRBJ1-1; CDR3aa: CASSLGLSEGVNTEAFF
v_gene: TRBV4-2; abundance: -; j_gene: TRBJ2-1; CDR3aa: CASSRDSSKNEQFF
v_gene: TRBV18; abundance: -; j_gene: TRBJ2-3; CDR3aa: CASRSRASGGTDTQYF
v_gene: TRBV18; abundance: -; j_gene: TRBJ2-3; CDR3aa: CASSPGQGVVDTQYF
v_gene: TRBV19; abundance: -; j_gene: TRBJ1-5; CDR3aa: CASSIQQSPLPQHF
v_gene: TRBV5-4; abundance: once; j_gene: TRBJ1-2; CDR3aa: CASSFPGGTGYGYTF
v_gene: TRBV28; abundance: -; j_gene: TRBJ2-5; CDR3aa: CASSLRPRGVTETQYF
v_gene: TRBV5-1; abundance: -; j_gene: TRBJ2-3; CDR3aa: CASSPRTGITDTQYF
v_gene: TRBV5-6; abundance: -; j_gene: TRBJ2-7; CDR3aa: CASSFGGSAYEQYF
v_gene: TRBV19; abundance: -; j_gene: TRBJ1-1; CDR3aa: CASTRAGFRIGEAFF
v_gene: TRBV2; abundance: -; j_gene: TRBJ2-7; CDR3aa: CASRGQVGTYEQYF
v_gene: TRBV7-8; abundance: -; j_gene: TRBJ2-7; CDR3aa: CASSLIGYEQYF
v_gene: TRBV5-1; abundance: -; j_gene: TRBJ2-7; CDR3aa: CASSLVSLFAADEQYF
v_gene: TRBV15; abundance: few; j_gene: TRBJ2-1; CDR3aa: CATSRQGLAVYNEQFF
v_gene: TRBV9; abundance: -; j_gene: TRBJ2-5; CDR3aa: CASSKTGQVLETQYF
v_gene: TRBV6-1; abundance: -; j_gene: TRBJ1-5; CDR3aa: CASVESGGGQPQHF
v_gene: TRBV29-1; abundance: -; j_gene: TRBJ2-1; CDR3aa: CSSSGTSGGYNEQFF
v_gene: TRBV27; abundance: -; j_gene: TRBJ1-2; CDR3aa: CASSYGTGEGYGYTF
v_gene: TRBV25-1; abundance: -; j_gene: TRBJ2-3; CDR3aa: CASSERGGARTPGTQYF
v_gene: TRBV2; abundance: -; j_gene: TRBJ2-2; CDR3aa: CASVLAGNTGELFF
v_gene: TRBV5-1; abundance: -; j_gene: TRBJ2-2; CDR3aa: CASSLRPSGSNTGELFF
v_gene: TRBV4-1; abundance: -; j_gene: TRBJ2-5; CDR3aa: CASSQTGTGGETQYF
v_gene: TRBV27; abundance: -; j_gene: TRBJ1-4; CDR3aa: CASSLSGLGYEKLFF
v_gene: TRBV9; abundance: once; j_gene: TRBJ2-2; CDR3aa: CASSTSAGAGELFF
v_gene: TRBV6-1; abundance: -; j_gene: TRBJ2-7; CDR3aa: CASTKREAGEQYF
v_gene: TRBV27; abundance: -; j_gene: TRBJ2-2; CDR3aa: CASTNFRPRSNSANTGELFF
v_gene: TRBV9; abundance: -; j_gene: TRBJ2-5; CDR3aa: CASAQGEETQYF
v_gene: TRBV7-9; abundance: -; j_gene: TRBJ1-2; CDR3aa: CASSSPRTGGSYYGYTF
v_gene: TRBV10-3; abundance: -; j_gene: TRBJ2-7; CDR3aa: CASGQGGYEQYF
v_gene: TRBV14; abundance: -; j_gene: TRBJ1-1; CDR3aa: CASSQAPWEWSTEAFF
v_gene: TRBV27; abundance: -; j_gene: TRBJ2-6; CDR3aa: CASSLYPPGSGANVLTF
v_gene: TRBV7-3; abundance: -; j_gene: TRBJ2-5; CDR3aa: CASSPSPQETQYF
v_gene: TRBV4-2; abundance: few; j_gene: TRBJ2-6; CDR3aa: CASSISEANVLTF
v_gene: TRBV18; abundance: once; j_gene: TRBJ1-1; CDR3aa: CASSPAGMNTEAFF
v_gene: TRBV28; abundance: -; j_gene: TRBJ2-1; CDR3aa: CASSLGGAGNEQFF
v_gene: TRBV7-3; abundance: -; j_gene: TRBJ2-3; CDR3aa: CASSFGGSTGDTQYF
v_gene: TRBV9; abundance: few; j_gene: TRBJ1-2; CDR3aa: CASSVGQGAYGYTF
v_gene: TRBV27; abundance: -; j_gene: TRBJ2-2; CDR3aa: CASSWKREGPNTGELFF
v_gene: TRBV5-6; abundance: -; j_gene: TRBJ2-3; CDR3aa: CASSLGLAVTDTQYF
v_gene: TRBV18; abundance: -; j_gene: TRBJ1-5; CDR3aa: CASSQQGNSNQPQHF
v_gene: TRBV7-9; abundance: -; j_gene: TRBJ2-2; CDR3aa: CASSYTSSKGELFF